The present T cell receptor (beta chain) was sequenced within a study of blood T cell repertoires in COVID-19. Overall study context: Researchers got acute and convalescent COVID-19 samples from the United States, Italy and Spain. Sources were T cells, B-cell-depleted T cells, or PBMCs; the material itself was cDNA or gDNA.

The CDR3 runs to 14 residues. Germline V gene sequence: CDR1 KGHSH, CDR2 LQKENI. V was pared by 0 bases and J by 7 bases, with 10 bases between. Original handling: Using reference gene primer amplification, nucleated cell counts were estimated. TCRdb's table, derived via immunoSEQ multiplex PCR, lists solely in-frame clones and lacks some. D and trimming were read from the DNA, whereas the V and J calls and clone size are those reported in that table. The repertoire holds about 80,000 clones, around 69% seen once, with 16% in the top ten. This rearrangement joins TRBV18 to TRBJ2-1; D perhaps matches TRBD1 (6 bases). This sequence was found in a man in his sixties or seventies with active or convalescent COVID-19. The sequenced sample was peripheral blood. The CDR3 spells CASSPPYRENEQFF. CDR3 in DNA: TGTGCCAGCTCACCACCGTACAGGGAAAATGAGCAGTTCTTC.